The 8 T cell receptor beta chains presented below share a single source sample, sequenced in a study of T cells in Graves' hyperthyroidism and ophthalmopathy. TCR beta CDR3 regions were amplified from RNA transcripts. HTBI primers were used for first-round RT-PCR of the TCR CDR3. A single record per CDR3 protein comes from TCRdb applying MiXCR to the multiplex PCR reads. In the table there are approximately 530,000 distinct CDR3 sequences, about 20% of which are singletons. Sequencing was performed on blood. These receptors all stem from a man aged 35 to 55 with Graves' ophthalmopathy.

This chain uses TRBV14 with TRBJ2-7, with 9 bases identical to TRBD1. Germline loops: CDR1 SGHDN, CDR2 FVKESK. J was trimmed by 4 bases and V by 4 bases; bases with no gene match: 11. CDR3 length: 16 residues. The CDR3 reads CASSPRGGQGYYEQYF. DNA of the CDR3: TGTGCCAGCAGCCCACGAGGTGGACAGGGGTATTACGAGCAGTACTTC.

In its sample, this clonotype was seen a few times. The chain combines TRBV6-1 with TRBJ2-2, with D perhaps TRBD1 or TRBD2 (5 bases each). Germline CDR1 MNHNS, CDR2 SASEGT. V gave up 8 bases and J gave up 3 bases, with 13 bases separating them. The length of the CDR3 is 14 residues. CDR3 nucleotide sequence: TGTGCCAGCTGCTTGAGGGGCTACACCGGGGAGCTGTTTTTT. Translated, it gives CASCLRGYTGELFF.

This clonotype was seen more than once but under ten times. The chain uses TRBV20-1 and TRBJ2-1; no reliable D call. Germline lookup yields CDR1 DFQATT and CDR2 SNEGSKA (reference sequence). V gave up 0 bases and J gave up 9 bases, with 9 bases separating them. CDR3 length: 12 residues. The CDR3 loop is CSARDARTEQFF. CDR3 coding DNA: TGCAGTGCTAGAGATGCTCGGACTGAGCAGTTCTTC.

Many counts were recorded for this clonotype. This chain connects TRBV7-9 to TRBJ2-7, with 9 positions matching TRBD1. Looked up from germline, CDR1 is SEHNR and CDR2 is FQNEAQ (reference sequence). This CDR3 is 14 amino acids long. J gave up 5 bases and V 4 bases, and 6 bases lay outside the gene matches. DNA of the CDR3: TGTGCCAGCAGCTCACGGGGACAGGGCCACGAGCAGTACTTC. It specifies CASSSRGQGHEQYF.

This clonotype was seen more than once but under ten times. This chain links TRBV4-3 with TRBJ1-2; D is ambiguous. Trimming pared 3 bases from V and 11 bases from J, leaving 22 bases between. Looked up from germline, CDR1 is LGHNA and CDR2 is YSLEER. The CDR3 is 15 amino acids. The CDR3 protein is CASSQAAEGLRRYTF. The CDR3 nucleotides are TGCGCCAGCAGCCAGGCGGCAGAGGGTTTACGGAGGTACACCTTC.

The chain couples TRBV24-1 to TRBJ1-1, with 7 positions matching TRBD1. Losses at the gene ends were 0 bases for V and 10 bases for J; bases not matched to a gene: 7. CDR3 length equals 14 residues. CDR1 is KGHDR, CDR2 SFDVKD, per germline. Written as DNA, the CDR3 is TGTGCCACCAGTGATTTGTCGACAGGGAGAGGAGCTTTCTTT. Translating gives CATSDLSTGRGAFF.

This clonotype has more than one count but fewer than ten. J is TRBJ2-5 and V is TRBV9; unclear D gene. Germline V gene lookup returns CDR1 SGDLS and CDR2 YYNGEE. The CDR3 totals 13 residues. Trimming removed 7 bases from V and 2 bases from J, with 12 bases in between. CDR3 DNA: TGTGCCAGCTCACCCCTCCTACAAGAGACCCAGTACTTC. As protein: CASSPLLQETQYF.

The chain combines TRBV5-1 with TRBJ2-1, with D perhaps matching TRBD1 (6 bases). The CDR3 sequence is 16 residues long. The V end was cut by 1 base, the J end by 4 bases, with 15 bases between. The germline V gene has CDR1 SGHRS and CDR2 YFSETQ. Written as DNA, the CDR3 is TGCGCCAGCAGCTTGTCCGGACAGCAAATATACAATGAGCAGTTCTTC. Protein sequence: CASSLSGQQIYNEQFF.